Below are 8 T cell receptor beta chains sequenced from a single sample in a study of blood T cells in healthy people across ages. PCR was performed a second time for about 6 to 11 cycles using a sample-barcoded 5' primer and a J-beta primer mix. TCRdb re-called the 5' RACE reads with MiXCR, one entry per CDR3 protein. The sample has roughly 1.7 million distinct CDR3 sequences; 30% to 40% are singletons. The sequenced material came from blood. The receptors were sampled from a woman in her twenties or thirties in good health.

This clonotype was counted at least ten times. The V and J genes are TRBV5-1 and TRBJ2-7; 7 positions agree with TRBD1. The CDR3 has 13 residues. J gave up 5 bases and V 4 bases, and 6 bases lay outside the gene matches. Looked up from germline, CDR1 is SGHRS and CDR2 is YFSETQ. DNA of the CDR3: TGCGCCAGCAGCCACGACAGGGTCCACGAGCAGTACTTC. As protein: CASSHDRVHEQYF.

The chain links TRBV30 to TRBJ1-5; D gene uncertain. The CDR3 loop spans 15 amino acids. V shed 0 bases and J shed 1 base, with 10 bases lying between them. The germline V gene has CDR1 GTSNPN and CDR2 SVGIG (reference sequence). The CDR3, as DNA: TGTGCCTGGAGTGTACCCGAAGTGAGCAATCAGCCCCAGCATTTT. Translated: CAWSVPEVSNQPQHF.

This clonotype was found a few times. J is TRBJ2-3 and V is TRBV5-1, with D maybe TRBD2 (6 bases). The germline gives CDR1 SGHRS, CDR2 YFSETQ. This CDR3 has 13 residues. V lost 7 bases and J lost 2, with 11 bases in between. The CDR3 sequence: CASAGYSTDTQYF. DNA for the CDR3: TGCGCCAGCGCGGGGTATTCCACAGATACGCAGTATTTT.

This clonotype has only one observation. This chain connects TRBV5-1 to TRBJ2-3; D is ambiguous. Per germline, CDR1 SGHRS and CDR2 YFSETQ. Trimming cost V 0 bases and J 0 bases, with 8 bases left between them. The CDR3 spans 15 residues. CDR3 nucleotides: TGCGCCAGCAGCTTGGTGATTCCTAGCACAGATACGCAGTATTTT. This translates into CASSLVIPSTDTQYF. The full variable domain, with the rest looked up from reference TRBV5-1 and TRBJ2-3, is KAGVTQTPRYLIKTRGQQVTLSCSPISGHRSVSWYQQTPGQGLQFLFEYFSETQRNKGNFPGRFSGRQFSNSRSEMNVSTLELGDSALYLCASSLVIPSTDTQYFGPGTRLTVL.

Concerning this clonotype: Its ends do not fully match the called genes, so a read error is possible. V and J are TRBV12-3 or TRBV12-4 and TRBJ2-1, with D maybe TRBD2 (5 bases). This CDR3 is 14 amino acids long. CDR3 coding DNA: TGTGTCAGCACCACCCTCGGCGGGTACAATGAGCAGTTCTTC. This translates into CVSTTLGGYNEQFF.

This clonotype appeared a few times. The chain employs TRBV28 and TRBJ2-3; the D gene could be TRBD1 or TRBD2 (5 bases each). Germline-derived CDR1 and CDR2 are MDHEN and SYDVKM. Trimming took 8 bases from V and 4 from J, leaving 10 bases between them. The CDR3 covers 12 residues. CDR3 residues: CASRDGADTQYF. CDR3 coding DNA: TGTGCCAGCCGGGACGGCGCAGATACGCAGTATTTT.

This clonotype was seen once. The genes are TRBV7-9 and TRBJ1-5, with D hard to call. V shed 5 bases and J shed 0 bases, with 11 bases lying between them. The CDR3 is 15 amino acids. CDR1 and CDR2 (germline): SEHNR, FQNEAQ (reference sequence). CDR3 nucleotides: TGTGCCAGCAGCCAAGGAGCGGATAGCAATCAGCCCCAGCATTTT. Translation: CASSQGADSNQPQHF.

The chain links TRBV9 to TRBJ1-2; tentative D call: TRBD1 (6 bases). V lost 1 base and J 3 bases, leaving 13 bases between the germline ends. Germline V lookup: CDR1 SGDLS, CDR2 YYNGEE. The CDR3 is 15 amino acids. CDR3 amino acids: CASSVQGKSDYGYTF. The CDR3 region has the DNA TGTGCCAGCAGCGTACAGGGGAAGTCGGACTATGGCTACACCTTC.